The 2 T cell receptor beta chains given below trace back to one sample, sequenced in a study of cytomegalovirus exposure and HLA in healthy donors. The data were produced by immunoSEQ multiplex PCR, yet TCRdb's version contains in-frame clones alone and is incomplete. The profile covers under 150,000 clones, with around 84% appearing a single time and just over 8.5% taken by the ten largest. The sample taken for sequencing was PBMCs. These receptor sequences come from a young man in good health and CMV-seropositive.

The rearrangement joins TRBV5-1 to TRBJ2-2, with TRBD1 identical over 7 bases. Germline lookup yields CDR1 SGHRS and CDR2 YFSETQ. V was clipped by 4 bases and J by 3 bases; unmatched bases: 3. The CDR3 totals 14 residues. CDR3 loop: CASSRGQYTGELFF. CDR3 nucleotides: TGCGCCAGCAGCCGGGGACAGTACACCGGGGAGCTGTTTTTT.

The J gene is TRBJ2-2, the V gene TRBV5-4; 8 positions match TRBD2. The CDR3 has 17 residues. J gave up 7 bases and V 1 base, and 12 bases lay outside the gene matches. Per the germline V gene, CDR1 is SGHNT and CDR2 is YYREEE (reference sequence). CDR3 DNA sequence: TGTGCCAGCAGCTTGAATAGTCGGGAGGGCCTTGGCGGGGAGCTGTTTTTT. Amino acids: CASSLNSREGLGGELFF.